The clone carrying this TCR beta chain was recorded many times. TCRdb re-analysed the 5' RACE reads in MiXCR, keeping a single row per CDR3 protein. Of under 45,000 distinct CDR3 sequences listed, over 9.5% are singletons. Trimming shortened V by 7 bases and J by 4 bases, and 14 bases separated the two germline ends. Germline V gene lookup returns CDR1 MNHEY and CDR2 SMNVEV (reference sequence). The CDR3 has 14 amino acids. The sample originates from a study of neurological immune-mediated disorders. The V gene is TRBV27, the J gene TRBJ1-5; a weak D match, TRBD1 (6 bases). Sequencing was performed on PBMCs. The receptor was isolated from a female donor in good health. The CDR3 reads CASTPTGINQPQHF. The DNA for the CDR3 is TGTGCCAGCACCCCTACAGGGATTAATCAGCCCCAGCATTTT.